The 28 T cell receptor beta chains in this list originate from one sample, sequenced in a study of HIV-infected patients and healthy controls. Approximately 500 ng RNA was reverse transcribed with alpha and beta constant-region primers. Using multiplexing indices, alpha and beta chain libraries were generated apart by chain-specific third strand synthesis. TCRdb reprocessed the 5' RACE reads via MiXCR and lists one record per CDR3 protein. The sample contains about 18,000 distinct CDR3 sequences, approximately 9% of which appear only once. No cell fractionation was done, so the repertoire covers all unsorted peripheral blood T cells. Specimen: blood. The receptor set was obtained from an adult in good health.

This clonotype was found many times. V gene TRBV28 combines with J gene TRBJ2-4, with a weak D call TRBD1 (5 bases). The CDR3 is 13 amino acids. V was cut by 3 bases and J by 9 bases, with 12 bases left in between. The germline V gene encodes CDR1 MDHEN and CDR2 SYDVKM. CDR3 residues: CASSFGREVIQYF. The CDR3 DNA follows: TGTGCCAGCAGTTTCGGCAGGGAAGTCATTCAGTACTTC.

This clonotype was recorded many times. The rearrangement uses TRBV5-6 and TRBJ2-7; the D gene could be TRBD1 or TRBD2 (5 bases each). The CDR3 length is 18 residues. Germline lookup yields CDR1 SGHDT and CDR2 YYEEEE. V lost 4 bases to trimming and J lost 1 base, with 24 bases between them. The CDR3 loop is CASSLIPHEGTASYEQYF. The CDR3 DNA reads TGTGCCAGCAGCCTGATTCCTCATGAGGGGACGGCTTCCTACGAGCAGTACTTC.

In its sample, this clonotype was seen many times. The chain joins TRBV10-3 to TRBJ2-5; TRBD1 agrees at 10 bases. The trim removed 5 bases at V and 2 bases at J, leaving 5 bases unmatched. CDR3 size: 15 residues. Looked up from germline, CDR1 is ENHRY and CDR2 is SYGVKD. This chain's CDR3 is CAISKGGQGQETQYF. Here the CDR3 DNA reads TGTGCCATCAGTAAGGGGGGACAGGGGCAAGAGACCCAGTACTTC.

Relative to its sample, this clonotype is medium-sized. V and J are TRBV15 and TRBJ1-1; D remains unclear. There are 13 residues in the CDR3. The V gene lost 8 bases and the J gene lost 1 base, with 11 bases spanning the gap. CDR1 and CDR2 from the germline V gene are LNHNV and YYDKDF (reference sequence). CDR3 protein: CATQPTRNTEAFF. The CDR3 DNA reads TGTGCCACCCAACCAACCAGGAACACTGAAGCTTTCTTT.

At least ten counts were recorded for this clonotype. V and J are TRBV2 and TRBJ2-5, with D tentatively TRBD2 (6 bases). With 7 bases removed from V and 1 base from J, the gap between germline ends came to 13 bases. CDR3 size: 14 residues. The germline V gene encodes CDR1 SNHLY and CDR2 FYNNEI. The CDR3 is CASMGGGRQETQYF. CDR3 in DNA: TGTGCCAGCATGGGGGGAGGTCGCCAAGAGACCCAGTACTTC.

This clonotype was counted many times. V usage is TRBV10-3 and J usage is TRBJ2-1; no clear D. CDR1 and CDR2 (germline): ENHRY, SYGVKD. Trimming pared 3 bases from V and 7 bases from J, leaving 4 bases between. This CDR3 comprises 11 residues. The CDR3 region has the DNA TGTGCCATCAGTGATATAAATGAGCAGTTCTTC. Amino acids: CAISDINEQFF.

This clonotype occurred a few times. J is TRBJ2-3 and V is TRBV6-6; 9 nucleotides agree with TRBD1. Losses at the gene ends were 7 bases for V and 2 bases for J; bases not matched to a gene: 7. The CDR3 has 15 amino acids. The germline V gene has CDR1 MNHNY and CDR2 SVGAGI (reference sequence). The CDR3 region has the DNA TGTGCCAGCAACGCGGACAGGGGATACACAGATACGCAGTATTTT. It is translated as CASNADRGYTDTQYF.

This clonotype has at least ten counts. The rearrangement joins TRBV7-9 to TRBJ2-5; tentatively, D is TRBD1 or TRBD2 (5 bases each). Germline CDR1 reads SEHNR; CDR2 reads FQNEAQ (reference sequence). The V and J ends lost 0 bases and 4 bases respectively, with 9 bases between them. The CDR3 is made up of 14 amino acids. The CDR3 protein is CASSLAGGGETQYF. Here the CDR3 DNA reads TGTGCCAGCAGCTTAGCAGGTGGGGGAGAGACCCAGTACTTC.

In its sample, this clonotype was seen a few times. V is TRBV11-2 and J is TRBJ2-6, with D perhaps matching TRBD1 (5 bases). This CDR3 region has 17 residues. V lost 0 bases and J 2 bases, leaving 11 bases between the germline ends. Germline CDR1 SGHAT, CDR2 FQNNGV. Here the CDR3 reads CASSLDGRVTGANVLTF. The DNA of the CDR3 is TGTGCCAGCAGCTTAGATGGCAGGGTTACTGGGGCCAACGTCCTGACTTTC.

At least ten counts were recorded for this clonotype. The chain is built from TRBV29-1 and TRBJ2-5; possible D gene TRBD2, 6 bases. Trimming took 0 bases from V and 5 from J, leaving 19 bases between them. Germline CDR1 and CDR2: SQVTM and ANQGSEA. The CDR3 is made up of 16 amino acids. In DNA form, the CDR3 reads TGCAGCGTTGAAGACCCGGGGGAAACAACACAGGAGACCCAGTACTTC. Translating it yields CSVEDPGETTQETQYF.

This clonotype is labeled as medium-sized. The V gene is TRBV4-1, the J gene TRBJ2-2; the D gene is possibly TRBD1 (6 bases). This CDR3 is built from 17 residues. The germline V gene encodes CDR1 MGHRA and CDR2 YSYEKL. V was pared by 1 base and J by 0 bases, with 12 bases between. This chain's CDR3 is CASSQGPQGSNTGELFF. The DNA for the CDR3 is TGCGCCAGCAGCCAAGGTCCACAGGGTTCGAACACCGGGGAGCTGTTTTTT.

This clonotype has ten or more counts. The chain employs TRBV4-1 and TRBJ2-1; 8 nucleotides align to TRBD1. CDR1 is MGHRA, CDR2 YSYEKL, per germline. V lost 2 bases to trimming and J lost 14 bases; unmatched junction nucleotides: 11. The CDR3 sequence is 14 residues long. CDR3 bases: TGCGCCAGCAGCCAACCTGGACAGGGCAGAGTTAAGTTCTTC. Encoded protein: CASSQPGQGRVKFF.

This clonotype was seen many times. V usage is TRBV20-1 and J usage is TRBJ2-5, with TRBD2 matching 7 bases. Germline CDR1 DFQATT, CDR2 SNEGSKA (reference sequence). The trim removed 1 base at V and 5 bases at J, leaving 10 bases unmatched. The CDR3 spans 15 residues. CDR3 sequence (DNA): TGCAGTGCTAGAGCACCAGGCCGAGCGGGGGAGACCCAGTACTTC. Translation: CSARAPGRAGETQYF.

This clonotype was seen ten or more times. The gene calls are TRBV5-1 and TRBJ2-7; D unresolved. Germline assignment: CDR1 SGHRS and CDR2 YFSETQ. V was shortened by 6 bases and J by 4 bases, with 11 bases between the two germline ends. This CDR3 spans 12 amino acids. The CDR3 DNA reads TGCGCCAGCAAGGACGATCCATACGAGCAGTACTTC. Its protein is CASKDDPYEQYF.

This chain connects TRBV28 to TRBJ2-3, with TRBD2 matching 7 bases. V lost 7 bases and J lost 3; bases outside the gene matches: 7. This CDR3 contains 14 residues. CDR1 and CDR2 (germline): MDHEN, SYDVKM. CDR3 protein: CASTTQRETDTQYF. CDR3 DNA: TGTGCCAGCACCACTCAGCGGGAAACAGATACGCAGTATTTT. The full variable domain, completed using reference TRBV28 and TRBJ2-3, is DVKVTQSSRYLVKRTGEKVFLECVQDMDHENMFWYRQDPGLGLRLIYFSYDVKMKEKGDIPEGYSVSREKKERFSLILESASTNQTSMYLCASTTQRETDTQYFGPGTRLTVL.

This clonotype was detected ten times or more. V is TRBV7-8 and J is TRBJ2-6, with a possible D match to TRBD1 (6 bases). There are 13 residues in the CDR3. With 6 bases removed from V and 6 bases from J, the gap between germline ends came to 9 bases. Germline V gene data show CDR1 as SGHVS and CDR2 as FQNEAQ. The CDR3 DNA follows: TGTGCCAGCAGACAGGGTGAGGCCAACGTCCTGACTTTC. Protein product: CASRQGEANVLTF.

This clonotype showed up many times. The V gene is TRBV5-1, the J gene TRBJ2-1, with 8 positions matching TRBD2. V trimming: 4 bases; J trimming: 7 bases; junction bases outside the gene matches: 7. The CDR3 runs to 14 residues. CDR1 SGHRS and CDR2 YFSETQ come from the germline V gene. CDR3 in amino acids: CASSREGPGNEQFF. CDR3 coding DNA: TGCGCCAGCAGCCGGGAGGGCCCCGGGAATGAGCAGTTCTTC.

This clonotype is classed as medium-sized. The chain combines TRBV6-1 with TRBJ1-1; D perhaps matches TRBD1 (5 bases). In germline, CDR1 is MNHNS, CDR2 SASEGT. This CDR3 comprises 15 residues. V lost 2 bases to trimming and J lost 6 bases, with 16 bases between them. CDR3 sequence (DNA): TGTGCCAGCAGTGAATTGGTAAGGGGCCGACCTGAAGCTTTCTTT. Translating gives CASSELVRGRPEAFF.

This clonotype was found many times. The genes are TRBV29-1 and TRBJ1-1; 10 positions agree with TRBD1. Germline trimming cut 7 bases from V and 4 bases from J; bases unmatched to any gene: 6. Germline CDR1 and CDR2: SQVTM and ANQGSEA. The CDR3 is made up of 13 amino acids. The CDR3 region is CSAGQGVITEAFF. In DNA, the CDR3 is TGCAGCGCAGGACAGGGGGTAATCACTGAAGCTTTCTTT. Variable domain in full (rest from reference TRBV29-1 and TRBJ1-1): SAVISQKPSRDICQRGTSLTIQCQVDSQVTMMFWYRQQPGQSLTLIATANQGSEATYESGFVIDKFPISRPNLTFSTLTVSNMSPEDSSIYLCSAGQGVITEAFFGQGTRLTVV.

This clonotype was recorded many times. V gene TRBV12-3 or TRBV12-4 combines with J gene TRBJ2-3, with D maybe TRBD2 (6 bases). Trimming removed 5 bases at V and 2 bases at J, with 11 bases between. The CDR3 spans 14 residues. CDR3 loop: CASSPGGDTDTQYF. The CDR3 DNA is TGTGCCAGCAGTCCCGGGGGTGACACAGATACGCAGTATTTT.

This clonotype was seen only a few times. The chain couples TRBV10-2 to TRBJ2-5; maybe TRBD1 (5 bases). CDR1 is WSHSY, CDR2 SAAADI, per germline. CDR3 length: 15 amino acids. V was clipped by 4 bases and J by 7 bases, with 19 bases between them. As DNA, the CDR3 is TGCGCCAGCAGTGCCTTTCGGGCCCAGCAGGGGACCCAGTACTTC. Amino acid sequence: CASSAFRAQQGTQYF.

This clonotype qualifies as medium-sized (0.01 to 0.1%). This rearrangement joins TRBV28 to TRBJ2-4, with 8 bases that match TRBD1. V shed 4 bases, J shed 1 base, and the junction held 15 bases outside the gene matches. The CDR3 runs 19 residues. CDR1 is MDHEN and CDR2 is SYDVKM in the germline V gene. The CDR3 is CASSSPNPTGVVAKNIQYF. The CDR3 DNA follows: TGTGCCAGCAGTTCCCCAAATCCGACAGGGGTGGTGGCCAAAAACATTCAGTACTTC.

Relative to its sample, this clonotype is medium-sized (0.01 to 0.1%). CDR3 loop: CASSLAAGVTDTQYF. CDR3 coding DNA: TGTGCCAGCAGCTTAGCCGCGGGAGTCACAGATACGCAGTATTTT. The gene calls are TRBV7-9 and TRBJ2-3, with 7 bases aligning to TRBD2. Losses at the gene ends were 0 bases for V and 2 bases for J; bases not matched to a gene: 2. The length of the CDR3 is 15 residues. Germline CDR1 and CDR2: SEHNR and FQNEAQ (reference sequence).

This clonotype is medium-sized (0.01 to 0.1%). The genes are TRBV7-2 and TRBJ2-3; no clear D gene. V lost 5 bases to trimming and J lost 2 bases, with 17 bases between them. The germline V gene encodes CDR1 SGHTA and CDR2 FQGNSA. The CDR3 totals 16 residues. The CDR3 sequence is CASSPFGPTPTDTQYF. The CDR3 coding sequence is TGTGCCAGCAGCCCTTTTGGGCCCACCCCCACAGATACGCAGTATTTT.

The chain has TRBV7-2 and TRBJ2-3; 8 positions agree with TRBD2. V was clipped by 2 bases and J by 3 bases; unmatched bases: 4. The germline V gene encodes CDR1 SGHTA and CDR2 FQGNSA. CDR3 size: 15 residues. The CDR3 reads CASSLKSGSTDTQYF. The CDR3 bases are TGTGCCAGCAGCTTAAAGAGCGGGAGTACAGATACGCAGTATTTT.

This clonotype was seen at least ten times. J is TRBJ2-1 and V is TRBV9, with 14 bases identical to TRBD2. This CDR3 is built from 16 residues. The V segment lost 3 bases and the J segment 7 bases; nucleotides outside the gene matches: 6. Germline V gene data show CDR1 as SGDLS and CDR2 as YYNGEE. This CDR3 is CASSAGTSGGVNEQFF. CDR3 sequence (DNA): TGTGCCAGCAGCGCGGGGACTAGCGGGGGAGTGAATGAGCAGTTCTTC.

This rearrangement joins TRBV20-1 to TRBJ2-4; D remains unclear. In germline, CDR1 is DFQATT, CDR2 SNEGSKA (reference sequence). The CDR3 contains 12 residues. The germline V and J ends were trimmed by 3 bases and 0 bases, with 3 bases remaining between them. The CDR3: CSASLAKNIQYF. DNA of the CDR3: TGCAGTGCTAGTCTAGCCAAAAACATTCAGTACTTC.

This clonotype was picked up many times. This chain uses TRBV29-1 with TRBJ2-2; D tentatively fits TRBD1 or TRBD2 (5 bases each). V was pared by 6 bases and J by 3 bases, with 14 bases between. Germline V gene sequence: CDR1 SQVTM, CDR2 ANQGSEA. The CDR3 has 14 residues. This CDR3 reads CSVRRDPHTGELFF. In DNA form, the CDR3 reads TGCAGCGTCCGCCGGGACCCACACACCGGGGAGCTGTTTTTT.